This TCR beta chain was sequenced in a study of spatial heterogeneity in lung cancer. Whole-study context: Averaged across combinations, each unique TCR and UMI pairing appeared more than ten times in raw reads, which were uncorrected.

Study conclusions and caveats: Ubiquitous expanded tumor TCRs were observed in blood more at resection than follow-up.

CDR1 and CDR2 from the germline V gene are SGHTA and FQGTGA. The CDR3 has 14 amino acids. The V and J ends lost 8 bases and 10 bases respectively, with 21 bases between them. As regards this clonotype: Its antigen is still unknown.

The time point here: sample taken at primary tumor resection. Unsorted whole RNA from tumor, nontumor lung or frozen PBMC underwent sequencing. Untreated early-stage non-small cell lung cancer patients, approximately 76 in total, were the donors. TCRdb recomputed calls from the 5' RACE reads with MiXCR, one row per CDR3 protein. The sample includes approximately 81,000 distinct CDR3 sequences, roughly 13% of them seen just once. This sequence joins TRBV7-3 and TRBJ2-1; no clear D gene. This material consisted of PBMCs, taken at surgery. This receptor was identified in a male donor with early-stage non-small cell lung cancer. CDR3 sequence: CASCLRLVQWEQFF. The CDR3, as DNA: TGTGCCAGCTGCCTTCGGTTGGTTCAATGGGAGCAGTTCTTC.